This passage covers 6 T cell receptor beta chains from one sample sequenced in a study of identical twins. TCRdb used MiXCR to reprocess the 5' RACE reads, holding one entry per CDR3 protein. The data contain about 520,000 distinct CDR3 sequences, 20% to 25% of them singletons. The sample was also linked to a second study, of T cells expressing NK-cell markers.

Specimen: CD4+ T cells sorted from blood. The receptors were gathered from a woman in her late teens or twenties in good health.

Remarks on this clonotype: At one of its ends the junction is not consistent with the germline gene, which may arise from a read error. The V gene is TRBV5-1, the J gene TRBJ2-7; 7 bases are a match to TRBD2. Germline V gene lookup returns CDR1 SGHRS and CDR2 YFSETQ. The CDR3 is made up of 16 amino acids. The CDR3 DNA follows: TGCGCCAGCAGCTTGGTTCTAGCGGCAAGCTCCTACGAGCAGCACTTC. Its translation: CASSLVLAASSYEQHF.

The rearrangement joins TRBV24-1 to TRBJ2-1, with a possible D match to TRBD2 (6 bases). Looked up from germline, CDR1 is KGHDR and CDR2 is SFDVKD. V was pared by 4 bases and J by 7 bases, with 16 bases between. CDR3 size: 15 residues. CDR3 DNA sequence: TGTGCCACCAGTGACCCTGCGGGACGGACTAATGAGCAGTTCTTC. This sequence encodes CATSDPAGRTNEQFF.

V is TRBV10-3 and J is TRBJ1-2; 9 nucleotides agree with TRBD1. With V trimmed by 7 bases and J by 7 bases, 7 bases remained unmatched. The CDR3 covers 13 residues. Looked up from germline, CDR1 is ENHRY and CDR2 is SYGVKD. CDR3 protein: CAIIGQGKGGYTF. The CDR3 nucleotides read TGTGCCATCATCGGACAGGGGAAAGGTGGCTACACCTTC.

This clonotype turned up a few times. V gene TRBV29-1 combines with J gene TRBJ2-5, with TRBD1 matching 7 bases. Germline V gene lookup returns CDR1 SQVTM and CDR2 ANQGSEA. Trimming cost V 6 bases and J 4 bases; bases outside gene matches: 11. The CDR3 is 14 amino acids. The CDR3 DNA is TGCAGCGTCGCCCCGGGACAGACAAGAGAGACCCAGTACTTC. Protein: CSVAPGQTRETQYF.

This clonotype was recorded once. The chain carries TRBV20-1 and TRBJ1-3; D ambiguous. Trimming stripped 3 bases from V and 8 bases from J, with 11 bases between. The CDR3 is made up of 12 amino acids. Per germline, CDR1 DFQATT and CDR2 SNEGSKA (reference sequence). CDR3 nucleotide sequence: TGCAGTGCTAGCCGGCAGAGTGACACCATATATTTT. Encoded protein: CSASRQSDTIYF.

The CDR3 DNA reads as TGCGCCAGCAGCTTGGCGAAAGAGTCCTACGAGCAGTACTTC. Translated, it gives CASSLAKESYEQYF. The chain links TRBV5-1 to TRBJ2-7; no clear D gene. Trimming pared 0 bases from V and 1 base from J, leaving 8 bases between. CDR1 is SGHRS and CDR2 is YFSETQ in the germline V gene. The CDR3 contains 14 residues. Full variable domain (missing parts from reference TRBV5-1 and TRBJ2-7): KAGVTQTPRYLIKTRGQQVTLSCSPISGHRSVSWYQQTPGQGLQFLFEYFSETQRNKGNFPGRFSGRQFSNSRSEMNVSTLELGDSALYLCASSLAKESYEQYFGPGTRLTVT.